Listed below are T cell receptor beta chains from one sample, sequenced in a study of shared clonotypes between healthy human individuals. TCRdb's copy holds only in-frame clones and misses some; the assay was immunoSEQ multiplex PCR. Of some 580,000 clones listed, roughly 98% were seen once; the top ten hold less than 0.35%. Sequencing was carried out using naive CD8+ T cells sorted from blood. These receptors were obtained from a man aged 25-45 years in good health. CDR3s include the opening cysteine and the closing phenylalanine or tryptophan. Each record gives: J gene, D gene, V gene, CDR3 DNA, CDR3 protein. The D gene is left open where the match is weak.

J gene: TRBJ1-2
D gene: -
V gene: TRBV4-3
CDR3 DNA: TGCGCCAGCAGCCAAGTCGGCTCCATCTATGGCTACACCTTC
CDR3 protein: CASSQVGSIYGYTF

J gene: TRBJ2-3
D gene: -
V gene: TRBV12-5
CDR3 DNA: TGTGCTAGTGGCAATTACCGGGACACGCAGTATTTT
CDR3 protein: CASGNYRDTQYF

J gene: TRBJ2-3
D gene: -
V gene: TRBV5-4
CDR3 DNA: TGTGCCAGCAGCTTGGGAGAGTCCGGGTGGGCAGATACGCAGTATTTT
CDR3 protein: CASSLGESGWADTQYF

J gene: TRBJ2-7
D gene: -
V gene: TRBV5-6
CDR3 DNA: TGTGCCAGCAGCACCCGTCGGGAGCAGTACTTC
CDR3 protein: CASSTRREQYF

J gene: TRBJ2-1
D gene: -
V gene: TRBV9
CDR3 DNA: TGTGCCAGCAACTATCCGGGAGTGGGTGAGCAGTTCTTC
CDR3 protein: CASNYPGVGEQFF

J gene: TRBJ2-7
D gene: TRBD1
V gene: TRBV4-3
CDR3 DNA: TGCGCCAGCAGCCACCAGGACAGGAGCTCCTACGAGCAGTACTTC
CDR3 protein: CASSHQDRSSYEQYF

J gene: TRBJ2-5
D gene: -
V gene: TRBV6-5
CDR3 DNA: TGTGCCAGCAGTTACTCGAAACACCAAGAGACCCAGTACTTC
CDR3 protein: CASSYSKHQETQYF

J gene: TRBJ2-1
D gene: -
V gene: TRBV7-2
CDR3 DNA: TGTGCCAGCAGCCCTAGTAGCGGAGACAATGAGCAGTTCTTC
CDR3 protein: CASSPSSGDNEQFF

J gene: TRBJ2-2
D gene: -
V gene: TRBV6-5
CDR3 DNA: TGTGCCAGCAGTTACGGAGGAAACACCGGGGAGCTGTTTTTT
CDR3 protein: CASSYGGNTGELFF

J gene: TRBJ2-1
D gene: -
V gene: TRBV5-1
CDR3 DNA: TGCGCCAGCAGCTCCCCAGGGGAGGGCATCGGTGAGCAGTTCTTC
CDR3 protein: CASSSPGEGIGEQFF

J gene: TRBJ2-3
D gene: TRBD1
V gene: TRBV7-9
CDR3 DNA: TGTGCCAGCAGCTTTGGACAGGGAAGCACAGATACGCAGTATTTT
CDR3 protein: CASSFGQGSTDTQYF

J gene: TRBJ2-1
D gene: TRBD2
V gene: TRBV7-6
CDR3 DNA: TGTGCCAGCAGACCGACTAGCGGGAGTTTCCACAATGAGCAGTTCTTC
CDR3 protein: CASRPTSGSFHNEQFF

J gene: TRBJ2-1
D gene: TRBD2
V gene: TRBV4-2
CDR3 DNA: TGTGCCAGCAGCGTTACGGGGACTAGCGGATACAATGAGCAGTTCTTC
CDR3 protein: CASSVTGTSGYNEQFF

J gene: TRBJ2-1
D gene: -
V gene: TRBV6-5
CDR3 DNA: TGTGCCAGCACCACAATGGGAGGTCACTACAATGAGCAGTTCTTC
CDR3 protein: CASTTMGGHYNEQFF

J gene: TRBJ2-1
D gene: -
V gene: TRBV7-8
CDR3 DNA: TGTGCCAGCAGCCCCGGAGGCTCTTACAATGAGCAGTTCTTC
CDR3 protein: CASSPGGSYNEQFF

J gene: TRBJ2-3
D gene: TRBD2
V gene: TRBV4-1
CDR3 DNA: TGCGCCAGCAGCACTACTAGCGGGAGTACAGATACGCAGTATTTT
CDR3 protein: CASSTTSGSTDTQYF